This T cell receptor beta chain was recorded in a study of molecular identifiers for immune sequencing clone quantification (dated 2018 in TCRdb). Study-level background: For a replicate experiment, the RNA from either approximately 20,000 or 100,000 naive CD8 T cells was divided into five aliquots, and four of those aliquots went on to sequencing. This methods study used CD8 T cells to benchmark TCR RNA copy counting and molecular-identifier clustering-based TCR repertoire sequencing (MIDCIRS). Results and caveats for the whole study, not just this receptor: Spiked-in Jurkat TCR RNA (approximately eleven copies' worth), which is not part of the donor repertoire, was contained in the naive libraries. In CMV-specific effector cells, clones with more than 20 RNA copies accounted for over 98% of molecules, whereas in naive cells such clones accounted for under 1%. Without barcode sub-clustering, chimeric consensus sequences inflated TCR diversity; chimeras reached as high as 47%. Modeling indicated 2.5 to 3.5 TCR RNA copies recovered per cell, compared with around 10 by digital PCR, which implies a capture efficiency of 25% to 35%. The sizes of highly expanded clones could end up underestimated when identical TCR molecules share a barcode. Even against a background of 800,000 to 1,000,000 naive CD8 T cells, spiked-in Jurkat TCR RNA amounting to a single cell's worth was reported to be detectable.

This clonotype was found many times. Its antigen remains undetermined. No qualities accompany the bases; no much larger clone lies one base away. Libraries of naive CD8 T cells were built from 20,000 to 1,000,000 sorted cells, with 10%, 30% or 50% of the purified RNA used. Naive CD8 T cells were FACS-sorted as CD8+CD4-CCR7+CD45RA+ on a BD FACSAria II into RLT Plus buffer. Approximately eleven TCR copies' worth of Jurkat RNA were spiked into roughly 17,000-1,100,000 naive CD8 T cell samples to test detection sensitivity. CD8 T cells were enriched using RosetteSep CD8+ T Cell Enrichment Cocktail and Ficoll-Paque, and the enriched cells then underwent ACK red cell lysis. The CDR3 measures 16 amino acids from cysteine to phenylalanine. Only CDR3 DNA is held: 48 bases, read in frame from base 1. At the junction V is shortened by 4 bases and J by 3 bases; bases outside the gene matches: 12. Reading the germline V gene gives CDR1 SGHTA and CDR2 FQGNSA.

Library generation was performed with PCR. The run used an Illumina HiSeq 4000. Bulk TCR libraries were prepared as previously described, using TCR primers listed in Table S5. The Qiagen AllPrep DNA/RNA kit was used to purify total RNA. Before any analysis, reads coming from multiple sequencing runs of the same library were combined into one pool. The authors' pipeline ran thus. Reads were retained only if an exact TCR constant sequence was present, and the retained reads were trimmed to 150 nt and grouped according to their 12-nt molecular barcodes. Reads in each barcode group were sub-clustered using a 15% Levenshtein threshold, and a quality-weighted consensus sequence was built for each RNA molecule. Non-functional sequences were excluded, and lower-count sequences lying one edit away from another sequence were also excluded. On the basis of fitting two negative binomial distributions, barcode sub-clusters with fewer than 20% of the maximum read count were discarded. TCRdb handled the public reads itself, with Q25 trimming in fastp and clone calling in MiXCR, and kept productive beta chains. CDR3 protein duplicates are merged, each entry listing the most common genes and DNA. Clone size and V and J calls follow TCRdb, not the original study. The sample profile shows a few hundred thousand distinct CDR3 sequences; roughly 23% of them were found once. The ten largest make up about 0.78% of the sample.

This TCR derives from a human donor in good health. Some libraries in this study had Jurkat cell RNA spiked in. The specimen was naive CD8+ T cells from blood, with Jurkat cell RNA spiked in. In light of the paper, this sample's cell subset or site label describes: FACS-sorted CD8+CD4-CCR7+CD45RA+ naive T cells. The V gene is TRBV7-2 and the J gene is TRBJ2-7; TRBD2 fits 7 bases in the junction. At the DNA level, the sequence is TGTGCCAGCAGCTCCAAGACTAGCCTTATCAACTACGAGCAGTACTTC. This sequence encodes CASSSKTSLINYEQYF.